This TCR beta chain was captured in a study of blood T cell repertoires in COVID-19. Authors' data handling: Amplification of reference gene primers provided the estimated nucleated cell counts. Sequencing used immunoSEQ multiplex PCR; TCRdb keeps in-frame clones, though not all of them. V and J calls and clone size are those listed in that table; D and trimming were worked out from the DNA. This table holds under 150,000 clones, 80% found once. Germline V gene lookup returns CDR1 MNHEY and CDR2 SVGAGI. Trimming removed 7 bases from V and 6 bases from J; junction bases left unmatched: 8. The CDR3 is made up of 14 amino acids.

The TCR comes from a man between 65 and 79 years old with acute or convalescent COVID-19. This chain links TRBV6-5 with TRBJ2-1; 8 bases agree with TRBD1. The sequenced sample consisted of peripheral blood. As DNA, the CDR3 is TGTGCCAGCACCTCGGACAGGGTTGGCAATGAGCAGTTCTTC. This sequence encodes CASTSDRVGNEQFF.